This T cell receptor beta chain was documented in a study of radiation and T cells in renal cell carcinoma (TCRdb year 2020). Study-wide context: In total, more than 50 samples underwent TCR beta sequencing: around 25 tumors plus 27 peripheral blood samples. The final blood draw was performed at 4 weeks after radiation, at the same time as nephrectomy. A total of approximately 3,800,000 unique CDR3 nucleotide sequences, encoding roughly 2.7 million unique CDR3 amino acid sequences, were found across all 50 or so samples. On the study overall, not on this receptor specifically: No pretreatment tumor biopsies were available, so the baseline intratumoral presence of clonotypes could not be determined. Dynamics of the blood repertoire were not tracked past 4 weeks after treatment. Effects of radiation dose or scheduling on the TCR repertoire could not be addressed with the single-armed trial design. In blood, the top tumor clonotypes increased between baseline and 2 weeks post-radiation and then shrank by 4 weeks, which suggests that tumor-resident clones expanded only transiently.

Reading from cysteine to phenylalanine, the CDR3 counts 15 amino acids. Only CDR3 DNA is held: 45 bases, read in frame from base 1. The germline V and J ends show losses of 8 bases and 4 bases respectively, and no gene match explains 9 bases of the junction. For CDR1 and CDR2, the germline V gene lists SGHTA and FQGNSA. Regarding this clone: Its specific antigen is unknown. Base qualities are not at hand, and no much larger clone is one base apart.

TCR beta libraries were generated from genomic DNA with the immunoSEQ kit, following the manufacturer's recommendations. To prepare libraries, a first multiplex PCR with proprietary primers was run, followed by a second PCR that added unique barcodes, and a bead cleanup was done after each round. A kit-provided positive control reaction and a negative control reaction were included in every sample batch. The final libraries were assessed on an Agilent 4200 TapeStation D1000 ScreenTape, pooled by volume, and quantified by qPCR. Sequencing ran on an Illumina NextSeq500 with a MidOutput 150-cycle cartridge, using 156 Read1 and 15 Index1 cycles with kit custom primers. The pooled library was loaded at about 1 pM with roughly 19% PhiX control spiked in. As for how the authors treated the data: Vendor-processed data were analyzed in R, with a clonotype defined as all T cells sharing the same CDR3 nucleotide sequence. For clone abundance analyses, frequencies were normalized to the 10,000 most abundant clones in each sample. Public T cell clones, averaging fewer than five per sample, were removed before analysis. Tumor-enriched and baseline blood-enriched clonotypes were defined by at least a 32-fold difference in abundance between compartments. A beta-binomial differential abundance model was used to identify clonotypes that were expanded or contracted between blood time points. Similarity between tumor and blood repertoires was quantified using the Baroni-Urbani and Buser coefficient, and groups were compared with two-tailed Wilcoxon tests in R. The clones in this table, taken by TCRdb from immuneACCESS, are in-frame only. Not every clone is retained; where verified, under half of the shortfall comes from an unresolved V gene, and the cause of the rest is unknown. The D gene and trimming were derived from the DNA, and the V and J assignments and clone size from that table. The sample records under 200,000 clones, 88% of which are singletons. Together, the top ten hold approximately 10% of the sample.

The sample's time point, from its label and the paper: blood 4 weeks post-SBRT, at nephrectomy. Interpreted using the paper, the treatment or condition label stands for: 15 Gy SBRT to primary tumor, nephrectomy 4 weeks later. Samples came from a clinical trial, in which primary renal cell carcinomas received 15 Gy stereotactic body radiation therapy followed by nephrectomy 4 weeks later. To follow tumor-enriched clonotypes, peripheral blood was collected serially from radiation-treated patients at baseline and again at 2 weeks and 4 weeks after SBRT. Every patient had renal cell carcinoma of clear cell pathology. The QIAamp DNA Blood Mini Kit (Qiagen) was used to prepare genomic DNA for TCR sequencing. Only samples passing all quality control checks were included in the analyses.

The sequencing here drew on blood, taken from a patient whose treatment included radiotherapy and nephrectomy. The sequence derives from a woman in her forties or fifties with renal cell carcinoma. Recombination linked TRBV7-2 to TRBJ1-4; 8 central bases correspond to TRBD1. The CDR3 protein: CASGYRGGLNEKLFF. The DNA sequence is as follows: TGTGCCAGCGGGTACAGGGGGGGTCTTAATGAAAAACTGTTTTTT. This CDR3, with the reference TRBV7-2 and TRBJ1-4 proteins standing in past its ends, gives the full variable domain GAGVSQSPSNKVTEKGKDVELRCDPISGHTALYWYRQSLGQGLEFLIYFQGNSAPDKSGLPSDRFSAERTGGSVSTLTIQRTQQEDSAVYLCASGYRGGLNEKLFFGSGTQLSVL.